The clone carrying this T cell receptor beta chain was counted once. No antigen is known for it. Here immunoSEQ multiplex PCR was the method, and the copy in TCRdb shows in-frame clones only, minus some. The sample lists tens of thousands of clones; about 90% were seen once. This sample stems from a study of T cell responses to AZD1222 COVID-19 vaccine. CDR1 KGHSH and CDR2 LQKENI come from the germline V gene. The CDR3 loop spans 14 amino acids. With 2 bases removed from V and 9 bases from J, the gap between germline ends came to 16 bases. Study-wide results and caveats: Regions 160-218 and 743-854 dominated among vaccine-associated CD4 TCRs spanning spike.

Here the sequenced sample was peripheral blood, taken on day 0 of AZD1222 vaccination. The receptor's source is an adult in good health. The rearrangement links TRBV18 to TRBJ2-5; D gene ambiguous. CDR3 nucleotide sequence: TGTGCCAGCTCACCAGACCTCACCTCCAACCCCCAGTACTTC. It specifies CASSPDLTSNPQYF.